This T cell receptor beta chain originates from a study of blood T cell repertoires in COVID-19. Germline V CDR1 and CDR2: SGHTA, FQGTGA. The CDR3 totals 15 residues. J was trimmed by 4 bases and V by 0 bases; bases with no gene match: 6. This clone was picked up a small number of times. Clones were sequenced by immunoSEQ multiplex PCR, and TCRdb holds only the in-frame ones, with some missing. The sample shows approximately 91,000 clones, 75% to 85% of them seen only once. Sequenced input: peripheral blood. The V call is TRBV7-3, the J call TRBJ2-7; 7 nucleotides line up with TRBD2. The sequence was collected from a man between 65 and 80 years old with acute or convalescent COVID-19. The CDR3, as DNA: TGTGCCAGCAGCTTAACCCGGGACTATTCATACGAGCAGTACTTC. Translated, it gives CASSLTRDYSYEQYF.